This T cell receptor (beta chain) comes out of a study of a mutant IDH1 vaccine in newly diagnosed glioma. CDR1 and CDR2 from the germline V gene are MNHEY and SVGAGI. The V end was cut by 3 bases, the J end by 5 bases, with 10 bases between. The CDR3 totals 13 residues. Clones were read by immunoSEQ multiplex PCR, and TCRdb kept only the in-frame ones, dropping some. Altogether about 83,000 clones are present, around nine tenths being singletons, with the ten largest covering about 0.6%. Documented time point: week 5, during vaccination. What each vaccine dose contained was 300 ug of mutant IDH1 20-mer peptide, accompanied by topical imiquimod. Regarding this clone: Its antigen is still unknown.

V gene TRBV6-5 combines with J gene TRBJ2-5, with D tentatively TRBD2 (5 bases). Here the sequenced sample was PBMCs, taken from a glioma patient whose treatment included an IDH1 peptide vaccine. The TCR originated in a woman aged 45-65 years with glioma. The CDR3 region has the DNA TGTGCCAGCAGTTATCTAGCTGGCGAGACCCAGTACTTC. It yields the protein CASSYLAGETQYF.